A single sample is the source of the 16 T cell receptor beta chains below, sequenced in a study of post-analysis software for immune sequencing data. Their antigen targets remain unknown. Study-wide points: Among several TRBV segments more frequent in patients than controls were TRBV5-6, TRBV5-1 and TRBV20-1.

Unique molecular identifiers featured in each of the TCR beta cDNA libraries. TCRdb fed the PCR reads into MiXCR, producing one record per CDR3 protein. The sample includes hundreds of thousands of distinct CDR3 sequences, roughly 46% of them seen just once. What was sequenced was blood. The receptor set was obtained from a girl aged 5-17 years with multiple sclerosis.

The rearrangement links TRBV3-1 to TRBJ1-5, with D possibly being TRBD1 (6 bases). This CDR3 contains 15 residues. Trimming shortened V by 0 bases and J by 5 bases, and 11 bases separated the two germline ends. CDR1 and CDR2 from the germline V gene are LGHDT and YNNKEL (reference sequence). CDR3 DNA: TGTGCCAGCAGCCAAGACAGGGGTCGCGATCAGCCCCAGCATTTT. Translated, it gives CASSQDRGRDQPQHF. The full variable domain, rest sourced from reference TRBV3-1 and TRBJ1-5, is DTAVSQTPKYLVTQMGNDKSIKCEQNLGHDTMYWYKQDSKKFLKIMFSYNNKELIINETVPNRFSPKSPDKAHLNLHINSLELGDSAVYFCASSQDRGRDQPQHFGDGTRLSIL.

This chain links TRBV7-2 with TRBJ2-1; D perhaps matches TRBD2 (5 bases). Germline CDR1 is SGHTA and CDR2 is FQGNSA. This CDR3 is 15 amino acids long. Trimming removed 2 bases from V and 5 bases from J, with 13 bases in between. CDR3 sequence: CASSLTRELDNEQFF. CDR3 nucleotides: TGTGCCAGCAGCTTAACGAGGGAGCTGGACAATGAGCAGTTCTTC.

This clonotype has a handful of counts. V usage is TRBV12-3 or TRBV12-4 and J usage is TRBJ2-1; weak D call: TRBD2 (5 bases). The CDR3 is 12 residues long. Trimming pared 3 bases from V and 5 bases from J, leaving 5 bases between. The CDR3 DNA follows: TGTGCCAGCAGTTTCGGGGACAATGAGCAGTTCTTC. It is translated as CASSFGDNEQFF.

This clonotype was recorded a few times. The V call is TRBV6-5, the J call TRBJ2-7; 7 bases fit TRBD2. CDR1 is MNHEY and CDR2 is SVGAGI in the germline V gene. CDR3 length: 16 residues. V lost 6 bases and J lost 7; bases outside the gene matches: 18. The CDR3 region is CASSDTSVPRPGEQYF. DNA of the CDR3: TGTGCCAGCAGCGATACTAGCGTCCCCCGACCTGGAGAGCAGTACTTC.

CDR3 in amino acids: CASSQGWEPTDTQYF. CDR3 bases: TGTGCCAGCAGCCAAGGGTGGGAGCCGACAGATACGCAGTATTTT. The chain couples TRBV14 to TRBJ2-3, with a weak D call TRBD2 (5 bases). The CDR3 sequence is 15 residues long. CDR1 and CDR2 (germline): SGHDN, FVKESK. Trimming took 1 base from V and 3 from J, leaving 11 bases between them.

This clonotype was seen more than once but under ten times. This sequence joins TRBV20-1 and TRBJ2-5; D tentatively reads TRBD1 or TRBD2 (5 bases each). This CDR3 is 14 amino acids long. Germline V gene data show CDR1 as DFQATT and CDR2 as SNEGSKA (reference sequence). The germline V and J ends were trimmed by 3 bases and 3 bases, with 14 bases remaining between them. CDR3 nucleotides: TGCAGTGCTAGCGGGGACCCTTGGGAAGAGACCCAGTACTTC. Translation gives CSASGDPWEETQYF.

The J gene is TRBJ2-1, the V gene TRBV28; a possible D gene is TRBD2 (6 bases). Between the trimmed V and J ends, which lost 2 bases and 8 bases, there was a span of 19 bases. From germline, CDR1 is MDHEN and CDR2 SYDVKM. The CDR3 sequence is 16 residues long. CDR3 sequence: CASSLPRDSVGDEQFF. CDR3 in DNA: TGTGCCAGCAGTTTACCCCGGGACTCCGTCGGGGATGAGCAGTTCTTC.

The DNA for the CDR3 is TGTGCCAGCAGCTCGTCCCTAGCGGGAGCGAGCTACGAGCAGTACTTC. As protein: CASSSSLAGASYEQYF. This rearrangement joins TRBV7-6 to TRBJ2-7, with 10 bases identical to TRBD2. This CDR3 has 16 residues. Germline V gene lookup returns CDR1 SGHVS and CDR2 FNYEAQ. Trimming took 4 bases from V and 3 from J; bases not matched to a gene: 9. Full variable domain (rest looked up from reference TRBV7-6 and TRBJ2-7): GAGVSQSPRYKVTKRGQDVALRCDPISGHVSLYWYRQALGQGPEFLTYFNYEAQQDKSGLPNDRFSAERPEGSISTLTIQRTEQRDSAMYRCASSSSLAGASYEQYFGPGTRLTVT.

The rearrangement links TRBV9 to TRBJ1-2, with 7 bases that match TRBD1. The CDR3 loop spans 15 amino acids. V was pared by 3 bases and J by 5 bases, with 10 bases of the junction left unmatched. In germline, CDR1 is SGDLS, CDR2 YYNGEE. CDR3 sequence: CASSGPRQGRYGYTF. The CDR3 DNA reads TGTGCCAGCAGCGGACCCCGACAGGGTCGATATGGCTACACCTTC.

Notes on this clonotype: A much bigger clone sits one base away, suggesting this may be a read error. The genes are TRBV6-1 and TRBJ2-1; D not certain. Between the trimmed V and J ends, which lost 4 bases and 10 bases, there was a span of 5 bases. This CDR3 is built from 10 residues. Germline loops: CDR1 MNHNS, CDR2 SASEGT. The CDR3 nucleotides are TGTGCCAGCAGTGTAGTGGAGCAGTTCTTC. Its protein product is CASSVVEQFF.

This chain links TRBV4-1 with TRBJ1-4; possibly TRBD1 for D (5 bases). The CDR3 runs to 16 residues. V lost 0 bases and J lost 8, with 16 bases in between. Germline CDR1 MGHRA, CDR2 YSYEKL. The CDR3 DNA is TGCGCCAGCAGCCAAGAAACCCACCGGGGCAGCGAAAAACTGTTTTTT. It codes for CASSQETHRGSEKLFF.

The V and J genes are TRBV5-1 and TRBJ1-1; D unclear. The CDR3 runs 14 residues. CDR1 is SGHRS and CDR2 is YFSETQ in the germline V gene. The V and J ends lost 0 bases and 3 bases respectively, with 9 bases between them. The chain's CDR3 is CASSLANMDTEAFF. The CDR3 DNA reads as TGCGCCAGCAGCTTGGCCAATATGGACACTGAAGCTTTCTTT. The full variable domain, with the rest looked up from reference TRBV5-1 and TRBJ1-1, is KAGVTQTPRYLIKTRGQQVTLSCSPISGHRSVSWYQQTPGQGLQFLFEYFSETQRNKGNFPGRFSGRQFSNSRSEMNVSTLELGDSALYLCASSLANMDTEAFFGQGTRLTVV.

This clonotype was counted a few times. This chain uses TRBV29-1 with TRBJ2-5; D not resolved. V shed 4 bases and J shed 1 base, with 4 bases lying between them. The CDR3 sequence is 11 residues long. CDR1 is SQVTM, CDR2 ANQGSEA, per germline. CDR3 in amino acids: CSVVFQETQYF. In nucleotides, the CDR3 is TGCAGCGTTGTCTTCCAAGAGACCCAGTACTTC.

This clonotype was picked up a small number of times. The chain has TRBV5-1 and TRBJ2-7; perhaps TRBD2 as D (6 bases). The CDR3 consists of 16 residues. Looked up from germline, CDR1 is SGHRS and CDR2 is YFSETQ. V lost 0 bases to trimming and J lost 0 bases, with 13 bases between them. CDR3 in amino acids: CASSLGGGINSYEQYF. The CDR3 DNA reads as TGCGCCAGCAGCTTGGGGGGAGGAATCAACTCCTACGAGCAGTACTTC.

The chain is built from TRBV20-1 and TRBJ2-1; possible D gene TRBD1, 6 bases. Germline values: CDR1 DFQATT, CDR2 SNEGSKA (reference sequence). The CDR3 consists of 18 residues. The V and J ends lost 3 bases and 8 bases respectively, with 29 bases between them. The CDR3 nucleotides are TGCAGTGCTAGCTCAGGCCTTAGCATCCCTTGGTCAGGGGATGAGCAGTTCTTC. This encodes CSASSGLSIPWSGDEQFF.

The chain has TRBV5-1 and TRBJ2-5, with D tentatively TRBD2 (5 bases). CDR3 size: 15 residues. V was shortened by 2 bases and J by 2 bases, with 13 bases between the two germline ends. Germline assignment: CDR1 SGHRS and CDR2 YFSETQ. The CDR3 DNA reads TGCGCCAGCAGCTTCGATGCTTCGGGACAAGAGACCCAGTACTTC. Protein: CASSFDASGQETQYF.